These 10 T cell receptor beta chains were sequenced from one sample in a study of T cells after yellow fever vaccination. TCRdb redid the calling of the 5' RACE reads with MiXCR, one entry per CDR3 protein. The repertoire has hundreds of thousands of distinct CDR3 sequences, roughly a sixth of them found once; the top ten carry roughly a sixth. The source was PBMCs, collected before the yellow fever booster vaccination. Receptor source: a man between 18 and 29 years old who received the YFV17D yellow fever vaccine.

This clonotype was seen many times. This chain joins TRBV24-1 and TRBJ1-2, with a possible D match to TRBD1 (5 bases). The CDR3 sequence is 14 residues long. Trimming took off 3 bases at V and 4 bases at J, with 11 bases between the two ends. Looked up from germline, CDR1 is KGHDR and CDR2 is SFDVKD. The CDR3 here is CATSDLDSRYGYTF. Written as DNA, the CDR3 is TGTGCCACCAGTGATCTCGACAGTCGCTATGGCTACACCTTC.

This clonotype was observed many times. V usage is TRBV7-9 and J usage is TRBJ2-7; TRBD1 might be the D (7 bases). The V end was cut by 5 bases, the J end by 6 bases, with 14 bases between. CDR1 and CDR2 (germline): SEHNR, FQNEAQ (reference sequence). This CDR3 comprises 13 residues. Written as DNA, the CDR3 is TGTGCCAGCAGCGCCTCAGGGGGAGGCGAGCAGTACTTC. Protein product: CASSASGGGEQYF.

This clonotype has only a few counts. The genes are TRBV7-9 and TRBJ2-1; the match to TRBD2 covers 9 bases. Trimming removed 0 bases from V and 4 bases from J; junction bases left unmatched: 4. Germline V CDR1 and CDR2: SEHNR, FQNEAQ (reference sequence). The CDR3 is made up of 16 amino acids. CDR3: CASSLAPSGVYNEQFF. Here the CDR3 DNA reads TGTGCCAGCAGCTTAGCGCCTAGCGGGGTGTACAATGAGCAGTTCTTC.

The chain employs TRBV4-3 and TRBJ2-3, with D perhaps being TRBD1 or TRBD2 (5 bases each). The CDR3 has 17 residues. V was clipped by 0 bases and J by 5 bases, with 18 bases between them. Germline assignment: CDR1 LGHNA and CDR2 YSLEER. DNA of the CDR3: TGCGCCAGCAGCCAAGATACCCCGGGACCCAGATTAGATACGCAGTATTTT. Translating gives CASSQDTPGPRLDTQYF.

This clonotype was picked up many times. Here the CDR3 reads CASSYTTEAFF. The CDR3 DNA reads as TGTGCCAGCAGCTACACCACTGAAGCTTTCTTT. The J gene is TRBJ1-1, the V gene TRBV11-2; D is ambiguous. The CDR3 covers 11 residues. The germline V gene has CDR1 SGHAT and CDR2 FQNNGV. V lost 4 bases, J lost 4 bases, and 4 bases lay in between.

V usage is TRBV10-3 and J usage is TRBJ2-7, with 7 bases fitting TRBD2. Germline trimming cut 0 bases from V and 0 bases from J; bases unmatched to any gene: 5. Germline CDR1 reads ENHRY; CDR2 reads SYGVKD. The CDR3 has 16 residues. CDR3 region: CAISESISGSSYEQYF. The CDR3 coding sequence is TGTGCCATCAGTGAGTCGATTAGCGGGTCCTCCTACGAGCAGTACTTC.

This clonotype has only a few counts. The rearrangement joins TRBV20-1 to TRBJ1-2, with a possible D match to TRBD1 (5 bases). In germline, CDR1 is DFQATT, CDR2 SNEGSKA (reference sequence). The CDR3 has 13 amino acids. The V and J ends lost 5 bases and 4 bases respectively, with 14 bases between them. CDR3 residues: CSAGGVGAYGYTF. The CDR3 DNA follows: TGCAGTGCTGGGGGAGTTGGGGCCTATGGCTACACCTTC.

This clonotype has more than one count but fewer than ten. This chain connects TRBV6-1 to TRBJ2-7; maybe TRBD2 (6 bases). The CDR3 length is 14 residues. CDR1 is MNHNS and CDR2 is SASEGT in the germline V gene. Deletions cut 6 bases from V and 5 bases from J, with 17 bases between. CDR3 residues: CASSARLGMDEQYF. In nucleotides, the CDR3 is TGTGCCAGCAGCGCCCGACTAGGTATGGACGAGCAGTACTTC.

This clonotype was detected only a few times. The genes are TRBV7-2 and TRBJ2-3, with TRBD2 matching 7 bases. Germline CDR1 and CDR2: SGHTA and FQGNSA. V lost 5 bases and J lost 3; bases outside the gene matches: 8. This CDR3 is 15 amino acids long. Here the CDR3 DNA reads TGTGCCAGCAGCGTCCCCCTTAGCGGGACAGATACGCAGTATTTT. It translates to CASSVPLSGTDTQYF.

The chain is built from TRBV11-3 and TRBJ1-5; D call uncertain. The V gene lost 5 bases and the J gene lost 2 bases, with 10 bases spanning the gap. The V gene's germline CDR1 is SGHNT and CDR2 YENEEA. There are 14 residues in the CDR3. Here the CDR3 reads CASSPSVGNQPQHF. In DNA, the CDR3 is TGTGCCAGCAGCCCCTCGGTGGGCAATCAGCCCCAGCATTTT.